This T cell receptor (beta chain) was found in a study of blood T cells in healthy people across ages. Study-wide results and limits: A roughly linear fall in TCR beta diversity per million T cells was seen with increasing age. Changes seen in expanded clonotypes were possibly confounded by donor CMV status left unknown.

This clonotype was seen at least ten times. Antigen: not known. Through a sample-barcoded 5' primer and a J-beta primer mix, a second PCR was run for about 6 to 11 cycles. TCRdb re-derived calls from the 5' RACE reads in MiXCR, one entry per CDR3 protein. This sample has under 800,000 distinct CDR3 sequences, with 43% found just once. Material: blood. The origin of this receptor is a woman aged 55-70 years in good health.

CDR3 protein: CASSLEGTSFEWYRGTQYF. The DNA of the CDR3 is TGCGCCAGCAGCTTGGAAGGGACTAGTTTCGAGTGGTATCGAGGTACGCAGTATTTT. The V and J genes are TRBV5-1 and TRBJ2-3; 8 bases agree with TRBD2. CDR1 and CDR2 from the germline V gene are SGHRS and YFSETQ. The CDR3 spans 19 residues. The V segment lost 0 bases and the J segment 8 bases; nucleotides outside the gene matches: 20.